This record concerns one T cell receptor beta chain sequence. The entry originates in a study of blood T cell repertoires in COVID-19. Study information: The study drew acute and convalescent COVID-19 samples from the United States, Italy and Spain. Sample material is recorded as cDNA or gDNA derived from T cells, B-cell-depleted T cells, or PBMCs.

Trimming cost V 4 bases and J 8 bases; bases outside gene matches: 3. This CDR3 has 14 residues. Germline V CDR1 and CDR2: WNHNN, SYGVQD (reference sequence). Here immunoSEQ multiplex PCR was the method, and the copy in TCRdb shows in-frame clones only, minus some. The sample lists roughly 140,000 clones, roughly 80% occurring once. The origin of this receptor is a man between 65 and 80 years old who had recovered from COVID-19. Source material: peripheral blood. The genes are TRBV10-1 and TRBJ2-1, with 12 bases that match TRBD2. Here the CDR3 reads CASSGLAGVHEQFF. The CDR3 coding sequence is TGCGCCAGCAGTGGACTAGCGGGAGTTCATGAGCAGTTCTTC.